These T cell receptor beta chains were read from a single sample in a study of T-cell memory formation after mild COVID-19. TCRdb re-called the 5' RACE reads with MiXCR, one entry per CDR3 protein. This table holds about 210,000 distinct CDR3 sequences, about 10% found once. The sample was PBMCs or a T cell subset sorted from them (not recorded which). The origin of the receptors is a man aged 18 to 30 who had mild COVID-19 (a few samples of this study predate the infection). Cell type and time point are not known. Both conserved end residues are part of each CDR3. Fields, in order: CDR3 protein, CDR3 DNA, V gene, J gene, D gene, clone size. A D gene is named only where the DNA matches it firmly. Clone size appears in some rows only: once, few, many, or a class for an expanded clone.

cdr3_aa: CASRVYAGGPETQYF
cdr3_nt: TGTGCCAGCAGGGTCTATGCGGGGGGGCCCGAGACCCAGTACTTC
v_call: TRBV28
j_call: TRBJ2-5
d_call: TRBD2
clone_size: few

cdr3_aa: CSARVGGASGQPQHF
cdr3_nt: TGCAGTGCTAGAGTAGGGGGCGCGTCGGGTCAGCCCCAGCATTTT
v_call: TRBV20-1
j_call: TRBJ1-5
d_call: TRBD1
clone_size: few

cdr3_aa: CASSIPSGGAYEQYF
cdr3_nt: TGTGCCAGCAGCATACCTAGCGGGGGGGCCTACGAGCAGTACTTC
v_call: TRBV7-9
j_call: TRBJ2-7
d_call: TRBD2
clone_size: many

cdr3_aa: CASSLGWDNEQFF
cdr3_nt: TGTGCCAGCAGCTTAGGCTGGGACAATGAGCAGTTCTTC
v_call: TRBV7-2
j_call: TRBJ2-1
d_call: -
clone_size: many

cdr3_aa: CASSDSAQGHQPQHF
cdr3_nt: TGCGCCAGCAGTGATTCTGCACAGGGTCACCAGCCCCAGCATTTT
v_call: TRBV10-2
j_call: TRBJ1-5
d_call: -
clone_size: few

cdr3_aa: CASVGQGNTGELFF
cdr3_nt: TGTGCCAGCGTTGGACAGGGGAACACCGGGGAGCTGTTTTTT
v_call: TRBV28
j_call: TRBJ2-2
d_call: TRBD1
clone_size: few

cdr3_aa: CASSSSRTDNYGYTF
cdr3_nt: TGTGCCAGCAGCAGTAGTAGGACCGACAACTATGGCTACACCTTC
v_call: TRBV11-2
j_call: TRBJ1-2
d_call: -
clone_size: -

cdr3_aa: CASSYPGTGNTGELFF
cdr3_nt: TGTGCCAGCAGTTACCCAGGGACGGGGAACACCGGGGAGCTGTTTTTT
v_call: TRBV6-2/TRBV6-3
j_call: TRBJ2-2
d_call: -
clone_size: -

cdr3_aa: CAISESLGDQPQHF
cdr3_nt: TGTGCCATCAGTGAGTCGTTAGGTGATCAGCCCCAGCATTTT
v_call: TRBV10-3
j_call: TRBJ1-5
d_call: -
clone_size: few

cdr3_aa: CSVAATGDSPLHF
cdr3_nt: TGCAGCGTCGCAGCAACAGGGGACTCACCCCTCCACTTT
v_call: TRBV29-1
j_call: TRBJ1-6
d_call: TRBD1
clone_size: few

cdr3_aa: CASRELAGVHTGELFF
cdr3_nt: TGCGCCAGCCGGGAACTAGCGGGGGTTCACACCGGGGAGCTGTTTTTT
v_call: TRBV5-1
j_call: TRBJ2-2
d_call: TRBD2
clone_size: -

cdr3_aa: CASSSRTRVPDTQYF
cdr3_nt: TGCGCCAGCAGCTCGAGGACCAGAGTCCCAGATACGCAGTATTTT
v_call: TRBV5-1
j_call: TRBJ2-3
d_call: -
clone_size: -

cdr3_aa: CASSQGTASGGASTDTQYF
cdr3_nt: TGCGCCAGCAGCCAGGGGACCGCTAGCGGGGGGGCTAGCACAGATACGCAGTATTTT
v_call: TRBV4-3
j_call: TRBJ2-3
d_call: TRBD2
clone_size: -

cdr3_aa: CASSFGLAGDSTDTQYF
cdr3_nt: TGTGCCAGCAGCTTCGGACTAGCGGGAGACAGCACAGATACGCAGTATTTT
v_call: TRBV7-9
j_call: TRBJ2-3
d_call: TRBD2
clone_size: -

cdr3_aa: CASSRPSGGPETQYF
cdr3_nt: TGTGCCAGCAGCCGCCCCAGCGGGGGCCCGGAGACCCAGTACTTC
v_call: TRBV7-9
j_call: TRBJ2-5
d_call: TRBD2
clone_size: few

cdr3_aa: CASSLLGGDGTQYF
cdr3_nt: TGTGCCAGCAGCTTACTGGGGGGGGACGGGACCCAGTACTTC
v_call: TRBV7-2
j_call: TRBJ2-5
d_call: TRBD2
clone_size: -

cdr3_aa: CASSQRSNGGSSYNEQFF
cdr3_nt: TGCGCCAGCAGCCAACGTTCTAATGGTGGAAGCTCCTACAATGAGCAGTTCTTC
v_call: TRBV4-1
j_call: TRBJ2-1
d_call: -
clone_size: few

cdr3_aa: CASRSQGTNEKLFF
cdr3_nt: TGTGCCAGCAGGAGCCAGGGGACTAATGAAAAACTGTTTTTT
v_call: TRBV28
j_call: TRBJ1-4
d_call: -
clone_size: few

cdr3_aa: CASGDSSGANVLTF
cdr3_nt: TGTGCCAGCGGGGACAGCTCTGGGGCCAACGTCCTGACTTTC
v_call: TRBV2
j_call: TRBJ2-6
d_call: TRBD1
clone_size: -

cdr3_aa: CASSHMDRAHYEQYF
cdr3_nt: TGTGCCAGCAGCCACATGGACCGGGCGCACTACGAGCAGTACTTC
v_call: TRBV3-1
j_call: TRBJ2-7
d_call: -
clone_size: few

cdr3_aa: CASSLKAGAKNIQYF
cdr3_nt: TGTGCCAGCAGCTTAAAGGCAGGGGCCAAAAACATTCAGTACTTC
v_call: TRBV7-3
j_call: TRBJ2-4
d_call: -
clone_size: few

cdr3_aa: CASTADRNTEAFF
cdr3_nt: TGTGCCAGCACCGCGGACCGGAACACTGAAGCTTTCTTT
v_call: TRBV2
j_call: TRBJ1-1
d_call: -
clone_size: -

cdr3_aa: CASSPRISDTQYF
cdr3_nt: TGTGCCAGCAGCCCGCGGATCTCAGATACGCAGTATTTT
v_call: TRBV9
j_call: TRBJ2-3
d_call: -
clone_size: few

cdr3_aa: CASSQRAGHQPQHF
cdr3_nt: TGTGCCAGCAGCCAAAGGGCGGGCCATCAGCCCCAGCATTTT
v_call: TRBV4-2
j_call: TRBJ1-5
d_call: -
clone_size: few

cdr3_aa: CSACSPGGGTKNIQYF
cdr3_nt: TGCAGTGCTTGTAGCCCGGGGGGAGGGACCAAAAACATTCAGTACTTC
v_call: TRBV20-1
j_call: TRBJ2-4
d_call: TRBD2
clone_size: many

cdr3_aa: CASSLRGAPNTGELFF
cdr3_nt: TGTGCCAGCAGCTTACGGGGAGCCCCGAACACCGGGGAGCTGTTTTTT
v_call: TRBV7-8
j_call: TRBJ2-2
d_call: -
clone_size: many

cdr3_aa: CASGGNRGETQYF
cdr3_nt: TGTGCCAGCGGGGGGAACAGGGGTGAGACCCAGTACTTC
v_call: TRBV7-2
j_call: TRBJ2-5
d_call: -
clone_size: many

cdr3_aa: CASSPGASGVRETQYF
cdr3_nt: TGCGCCAGCAGCCCGGGGGCTAGCGGGGTAAGAGAGACCCAGTACTTC
v_call: TRBV5-1
j_call: TRBJ2-5
d_call: TRBD2
clone_size: -

cdr3_aa: CASSVGGGLRDTQYF
cdr3_nt: TGTGCCAGCAGCGTAGGCGGGGGCCTCCGAGATACGCAGTATTTT
v_call: TRBV9
j_call: TRBJ2-3
d_call: -
clone_size: -

cdr3_aa: CASRSSGGYTF
cdr3_nt: TGTGCCAGCAGATCTTCGGGGGGCTACACCTTC
v_call: TRBV27
j_call: TRBJ1-2
d_call: -
clone_size: -

cdr3_aa: CAISEKIGRESTGELFF
cdr3_nt: TGTGCCATCAGTGAAAAGATCGGCAGGGAAAGTACCGGGGAGCTGTTTTTT
v_call: TRBV10-3
j_call: TRBJ2-2
d_call: -
clone_size: few

cdr3_aa: CASRRGTGFYSNQPQHF
cdr3_nt: TGTGCCAGCAGACGGGGGACAGGGTTTTATAGCAATCAGCCCCAGCATTTT
v_call: TRBV6-6
j_call: TRBJ1-5
d_call: TRBD1
clone_size: -

cdr3_aa: CASSSSGRNTEAFF
cdr3_nt: TGTGCCAGCAGTTCCTCAGGGCGGAACACTGAAGCTTTCTTT
v_call: TRBV12-3/TRBV12-4
j_call: TRBJ1-1
d_call: -
clone_size: few